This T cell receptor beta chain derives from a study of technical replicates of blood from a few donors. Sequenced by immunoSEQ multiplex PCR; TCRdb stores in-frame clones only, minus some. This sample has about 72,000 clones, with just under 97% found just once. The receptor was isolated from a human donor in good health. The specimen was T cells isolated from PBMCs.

The CDR3 DNA reads TGTGCCAGCAGTTTGGCCACAAGATCGAACACTGAAGCTTTCTTT. Protein sequence: CASSLATRSNTEAFF. The gene calls are TRBV27 and TRBJ1-1; D not resolved. The CDR3 has 15 residues. Trimming removed 3 bases from V and 1 base from J, with 12 bases in between. In germline, CDR1 is MNHEY, CDR2 SMNVEV (reference sequence).